This T cell receptor (beta chain) was recovered during a study of T-cell memory formation after mild COVID-19. Study information: TCR clusters largely stayed donor specific.

This clonotype was counted a few times. No antigen is known for it. TCRdb called the 5' RACE reads again in MiXCR, with one record for every CDR3 protein. The profile shows about 600,000 distinct CDR3 sequences, less than 25% of them singletons. V lost 4 bases to trimming and J lost 0 bases, with 9 bases between them. The germline gives CDR1 MNHEY, CDR2 SMNVEV (reference sequence). The CDR3 sequence is 14 residues long. Study-wide findings and caveats: CD4+ clones that contracted lay mainly in CM and EM; CD8+ ones lay in EMRA.

The TCR comes from an adult woman who had mild COVID-19 (a few samples of this study predate the infection). Cell type and time point are not known. V is TRBV27 and J is TRBJ1-1; D possibly corresponds to TRBD1 (5 bases). Sequences were obtained from PBMCs or a T cell subset sorted from them (not recorded which). The CDR3 DNA sequence: TGTGCCAGCAGTTGGGACGGTTTGAACACTGAAGCTTTCTTT. It yields the protein CASSWDGLNTEAFF.